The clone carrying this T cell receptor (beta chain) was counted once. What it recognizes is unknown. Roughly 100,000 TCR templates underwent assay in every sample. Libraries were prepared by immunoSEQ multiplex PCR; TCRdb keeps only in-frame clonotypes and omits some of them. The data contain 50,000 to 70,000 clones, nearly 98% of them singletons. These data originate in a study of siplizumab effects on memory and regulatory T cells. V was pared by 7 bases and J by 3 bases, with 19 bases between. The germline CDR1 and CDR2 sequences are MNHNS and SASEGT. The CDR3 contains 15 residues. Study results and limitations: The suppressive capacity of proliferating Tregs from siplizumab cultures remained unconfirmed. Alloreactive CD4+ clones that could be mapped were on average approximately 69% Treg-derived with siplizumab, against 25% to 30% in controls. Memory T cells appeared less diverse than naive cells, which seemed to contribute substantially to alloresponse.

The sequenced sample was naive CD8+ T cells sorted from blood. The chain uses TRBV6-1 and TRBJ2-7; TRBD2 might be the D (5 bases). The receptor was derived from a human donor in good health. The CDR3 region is CASTGASYGIYEQYF. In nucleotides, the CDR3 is TGTGCCAGCACCGGCGCTAGCTATGGAATCTACGAGCAGTACTTC.